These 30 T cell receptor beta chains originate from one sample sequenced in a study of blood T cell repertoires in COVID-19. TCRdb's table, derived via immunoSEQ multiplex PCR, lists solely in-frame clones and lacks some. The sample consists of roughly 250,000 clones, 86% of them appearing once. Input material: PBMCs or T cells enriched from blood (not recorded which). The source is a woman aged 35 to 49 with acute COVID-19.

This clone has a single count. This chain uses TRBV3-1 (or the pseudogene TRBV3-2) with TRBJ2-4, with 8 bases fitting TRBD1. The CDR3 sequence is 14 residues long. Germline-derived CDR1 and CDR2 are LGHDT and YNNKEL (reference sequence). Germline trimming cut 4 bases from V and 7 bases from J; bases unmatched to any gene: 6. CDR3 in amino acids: CASSLGQEGNIQYF. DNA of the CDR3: TGTGCCAGCAGCCTGGGACAGGAGGGGAACATTCAGTACTTC.

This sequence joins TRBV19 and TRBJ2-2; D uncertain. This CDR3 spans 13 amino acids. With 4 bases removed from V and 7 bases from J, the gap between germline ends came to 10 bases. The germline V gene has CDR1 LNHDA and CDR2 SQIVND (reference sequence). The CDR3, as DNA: TGTGCCAGTAGTACCCCGGTGTACGGGGAGCTGTTTTTT. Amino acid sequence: CASSTPVYGELFF.

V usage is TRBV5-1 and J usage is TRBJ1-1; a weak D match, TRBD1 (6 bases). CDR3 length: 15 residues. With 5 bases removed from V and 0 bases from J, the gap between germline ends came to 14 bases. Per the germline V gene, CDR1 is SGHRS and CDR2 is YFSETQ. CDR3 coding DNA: TGCGCCAGCAGACCTTCGACAGGACTGAACACTGAAGCTTTCTTT. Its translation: CASRPSTGLNTEAFF.

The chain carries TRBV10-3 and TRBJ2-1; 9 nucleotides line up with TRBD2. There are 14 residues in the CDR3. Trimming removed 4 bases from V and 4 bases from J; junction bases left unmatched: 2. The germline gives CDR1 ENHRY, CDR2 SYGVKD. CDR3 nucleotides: TGTGCCATCAGTGTGACTAGCGGATACAATGAGCAGTTCTTC. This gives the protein CAISVTSGYNEQFF.

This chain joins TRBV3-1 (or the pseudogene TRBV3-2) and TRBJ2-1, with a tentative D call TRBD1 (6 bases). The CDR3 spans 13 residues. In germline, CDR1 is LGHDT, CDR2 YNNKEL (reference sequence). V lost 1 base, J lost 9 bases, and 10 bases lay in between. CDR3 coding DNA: TGTGCCAGCAGCCAAGGCAGGGGAAGTGAGCAGTTCTTC. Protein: CASSQGRGSEQFF.

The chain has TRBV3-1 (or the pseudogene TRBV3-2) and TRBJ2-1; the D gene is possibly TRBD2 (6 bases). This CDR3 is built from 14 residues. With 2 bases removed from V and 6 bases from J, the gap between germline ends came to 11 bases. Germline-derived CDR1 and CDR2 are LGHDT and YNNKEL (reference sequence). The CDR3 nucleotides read TGTGCCAGCAGCCAATTTAGGGAGGCCAATGAGCAGTTCTTC. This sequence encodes CASSQFREANEQFF.

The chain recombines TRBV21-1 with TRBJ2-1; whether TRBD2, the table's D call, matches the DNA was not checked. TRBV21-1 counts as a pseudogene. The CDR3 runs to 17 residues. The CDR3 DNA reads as TGTGCCAGCAGCAATGAGACTAGCGGGAGGTTCGGGGATGAGCAGTTCTTC. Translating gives CASSNETSGRFGDEQFF.

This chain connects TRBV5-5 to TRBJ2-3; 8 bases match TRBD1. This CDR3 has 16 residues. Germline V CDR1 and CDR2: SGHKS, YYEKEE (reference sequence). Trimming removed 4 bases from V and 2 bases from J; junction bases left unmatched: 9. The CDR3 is CASSLTRDRPTDTQYF. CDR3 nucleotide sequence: TGTGCCAGCAGCCTCACCCGGGACAGGCCCACAGATACGCAGTATTTT.

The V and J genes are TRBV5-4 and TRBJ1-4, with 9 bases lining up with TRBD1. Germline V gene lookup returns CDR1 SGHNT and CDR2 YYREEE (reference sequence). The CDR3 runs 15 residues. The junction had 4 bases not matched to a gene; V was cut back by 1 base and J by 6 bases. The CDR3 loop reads CASSLYDRGDEKLFF. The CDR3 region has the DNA TGTGCCAGCAGCTTGTATGACAGGGGGGATGAAAAACTGTTTTTT.

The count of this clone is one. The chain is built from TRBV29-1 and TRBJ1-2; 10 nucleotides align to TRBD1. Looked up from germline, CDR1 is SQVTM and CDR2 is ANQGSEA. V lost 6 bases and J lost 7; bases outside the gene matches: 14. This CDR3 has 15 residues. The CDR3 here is CSVGGKTGGKGGYTF. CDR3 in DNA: TGCAGCGTAGGAGGGAAGACAGGGGGCAAAGGTGGCTACACCTTC.

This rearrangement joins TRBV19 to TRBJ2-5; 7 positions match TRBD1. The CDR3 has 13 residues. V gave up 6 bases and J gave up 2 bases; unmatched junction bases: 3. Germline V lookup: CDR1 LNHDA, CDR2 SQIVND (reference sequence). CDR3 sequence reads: CASRPTGQETQYF. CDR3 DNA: TGTGCCAGTAGACCGACAGGGCAAGAGACCCAGTACTTC.

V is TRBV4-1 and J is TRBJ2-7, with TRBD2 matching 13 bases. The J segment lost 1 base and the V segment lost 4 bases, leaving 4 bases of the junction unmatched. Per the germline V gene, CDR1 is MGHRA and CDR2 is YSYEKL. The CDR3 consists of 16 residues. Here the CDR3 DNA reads TGCGCCAGCAGCCTTGGGACTAGCGGGATGTCCTACGAGCAGTACTTC. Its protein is CASSLGTSGMSYEQYF.

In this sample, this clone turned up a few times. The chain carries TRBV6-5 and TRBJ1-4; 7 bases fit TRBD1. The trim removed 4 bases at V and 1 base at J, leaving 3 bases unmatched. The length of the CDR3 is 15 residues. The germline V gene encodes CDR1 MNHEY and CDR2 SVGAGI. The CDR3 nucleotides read TGTGCCAGCAGTTGGACAGGCCTAACTAATGAAAAACTGTTTTTT. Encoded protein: CASSWTGLTNEKLFF.

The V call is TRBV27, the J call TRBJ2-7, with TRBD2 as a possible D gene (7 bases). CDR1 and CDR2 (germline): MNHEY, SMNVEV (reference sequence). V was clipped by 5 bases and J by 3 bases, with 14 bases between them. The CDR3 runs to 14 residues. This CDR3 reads CASSLGGAGYEQYF. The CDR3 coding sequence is TGTGCCAGCAGTCTTGGGGGGGCAGGCTACGAGCAGTACTTC.

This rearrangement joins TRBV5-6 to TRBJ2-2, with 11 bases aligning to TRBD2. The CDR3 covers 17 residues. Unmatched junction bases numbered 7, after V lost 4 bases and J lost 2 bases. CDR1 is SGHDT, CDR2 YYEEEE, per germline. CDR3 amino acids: CASSPLTSGANTGELFF. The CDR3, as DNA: TGTGCCAGCAGCCCTTTGACTAGCGGGGCTAACACCGGGGAGCTGTTTTTT.

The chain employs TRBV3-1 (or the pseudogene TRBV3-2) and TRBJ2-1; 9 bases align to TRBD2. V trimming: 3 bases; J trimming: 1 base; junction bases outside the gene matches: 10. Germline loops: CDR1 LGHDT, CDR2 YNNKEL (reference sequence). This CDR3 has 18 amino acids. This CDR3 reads CASSQGLAGPGSYNEQFF. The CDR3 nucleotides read TGTGCCAGCAGCCAGGGCCTAGCGGGACCCGGTTCCTACAATGAGCAGTTCTTC.

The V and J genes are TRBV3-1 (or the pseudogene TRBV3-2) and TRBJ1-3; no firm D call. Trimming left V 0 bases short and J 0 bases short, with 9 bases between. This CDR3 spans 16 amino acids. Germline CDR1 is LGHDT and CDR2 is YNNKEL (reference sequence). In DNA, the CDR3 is TGTGCCAGCAGCCAAGATATGGACTTCTCTGGAAACACCATATATTTT. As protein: CASSQDMDFSGNTIYF.

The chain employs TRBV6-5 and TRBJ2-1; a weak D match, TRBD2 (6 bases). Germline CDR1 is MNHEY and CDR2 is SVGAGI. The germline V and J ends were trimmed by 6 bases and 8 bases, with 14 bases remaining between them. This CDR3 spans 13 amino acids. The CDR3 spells CASRSTGDHEQFF. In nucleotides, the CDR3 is TGTGCCAGCAGGTCGACGGGGGACCATGAGCAGTTCTTC.

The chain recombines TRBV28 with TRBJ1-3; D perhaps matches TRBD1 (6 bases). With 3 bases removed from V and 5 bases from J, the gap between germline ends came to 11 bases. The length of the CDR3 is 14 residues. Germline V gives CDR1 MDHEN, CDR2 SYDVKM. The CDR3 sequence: CASSLGTGRNTIYF. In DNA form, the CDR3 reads TGTGCCAGCAGTTTGGGCACAGGGCGAAACACCATATATTTT. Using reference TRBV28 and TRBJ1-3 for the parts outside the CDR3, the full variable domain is DVKVTQSSRYLVKRTGEKVFLECVQDMDHENMFWYRQDPGLGLRLIYFSYDVKMKEKGDIPEGYSVSREKKERFSLILESASTNQTSMYLCASSLGTGRNTIYFGEGSWLTVV.

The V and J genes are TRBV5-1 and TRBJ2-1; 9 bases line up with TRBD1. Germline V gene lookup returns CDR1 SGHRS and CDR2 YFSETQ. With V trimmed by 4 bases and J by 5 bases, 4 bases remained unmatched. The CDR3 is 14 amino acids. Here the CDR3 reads CASSRDRVNNEQFF. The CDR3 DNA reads TGCGCCAGCAGCAGGGACAGGGTCAACAATGAGCAGTTCTTC.

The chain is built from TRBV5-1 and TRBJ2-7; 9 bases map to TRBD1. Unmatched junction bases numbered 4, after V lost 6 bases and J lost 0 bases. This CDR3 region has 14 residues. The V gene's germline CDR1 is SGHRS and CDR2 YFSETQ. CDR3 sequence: CASKRDRASYEQYF. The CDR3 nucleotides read TGCGCCAGCAAAAGGGACAGGGCCTCCTACGAGCAGTACTTC.

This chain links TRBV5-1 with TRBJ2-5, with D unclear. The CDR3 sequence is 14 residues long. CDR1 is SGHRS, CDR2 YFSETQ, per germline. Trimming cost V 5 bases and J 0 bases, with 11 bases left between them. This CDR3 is CASRIAEYQETQYF. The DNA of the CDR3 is TGCGCCAGCAGAATCGCGGAGTACCAAGAGACCCAGTACTTC.

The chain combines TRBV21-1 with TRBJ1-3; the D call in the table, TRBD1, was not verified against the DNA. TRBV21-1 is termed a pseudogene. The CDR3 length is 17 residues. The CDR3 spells CASSKAPDTFSGNTIYF. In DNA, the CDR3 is TGTGCCAGCAGCAAAGCCCCGGACACGTTCTCTGGAAACACCATATATTTT.

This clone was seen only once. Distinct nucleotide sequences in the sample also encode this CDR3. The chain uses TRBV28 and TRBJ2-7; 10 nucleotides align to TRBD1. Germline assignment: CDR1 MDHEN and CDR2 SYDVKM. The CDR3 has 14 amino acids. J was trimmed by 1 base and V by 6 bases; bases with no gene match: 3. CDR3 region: CASSRTGGSYEQYF. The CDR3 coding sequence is TGTGCCAGCAGCCGGACAGGGGGTTCCTACGAGCAGTACTTC.

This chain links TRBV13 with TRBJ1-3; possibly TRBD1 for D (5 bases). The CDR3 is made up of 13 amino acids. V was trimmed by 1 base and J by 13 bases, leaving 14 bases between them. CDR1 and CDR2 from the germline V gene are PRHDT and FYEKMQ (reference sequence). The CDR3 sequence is CASSLEYQGNIYF. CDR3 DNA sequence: TGTGCCAGCAGCTTAGAGTATCAGGGCAATATATATTTT.

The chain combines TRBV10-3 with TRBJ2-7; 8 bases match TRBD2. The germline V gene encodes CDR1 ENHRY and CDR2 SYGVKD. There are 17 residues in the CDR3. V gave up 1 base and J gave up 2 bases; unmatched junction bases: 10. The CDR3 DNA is TGTGCCATCAGTGAGTTCCCCCCTAGCGGGTATACCTACGAGCAGTACTTC. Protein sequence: CAISEFPPSGYTYEQYF.

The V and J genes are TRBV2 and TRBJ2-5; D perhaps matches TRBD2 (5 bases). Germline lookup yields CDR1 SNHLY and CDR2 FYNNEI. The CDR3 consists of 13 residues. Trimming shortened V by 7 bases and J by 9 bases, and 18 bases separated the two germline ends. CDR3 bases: TGTGCCAGCAATGGACTGGTTAGGGCGGCCCAGTACTTC. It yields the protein CASNGLVRAAQYF.

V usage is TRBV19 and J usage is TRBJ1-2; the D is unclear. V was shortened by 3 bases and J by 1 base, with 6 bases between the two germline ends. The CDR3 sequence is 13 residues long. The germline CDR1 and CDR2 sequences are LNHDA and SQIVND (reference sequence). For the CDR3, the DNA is TGTGCCAGTAGTATCTCGGTTAACTATGGCTACACCTTC. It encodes CASSISVNYGYTF. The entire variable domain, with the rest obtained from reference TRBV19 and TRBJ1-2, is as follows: DGGITQSPKYLFRKEGQNVTLSCEQNLNHDAMYWYRQDPGQGLRLIYYSQIVNDFQKGDIAEGYSVSREKKESFPLTVTSAQKNPTAFYLCASSISVNYGYTFGSGTRLTVV.

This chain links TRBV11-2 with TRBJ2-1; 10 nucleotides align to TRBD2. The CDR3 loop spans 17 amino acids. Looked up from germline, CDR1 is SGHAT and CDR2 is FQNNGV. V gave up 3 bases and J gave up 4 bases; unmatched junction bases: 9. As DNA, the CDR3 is TGTGCCAGCAGCTTTGGGCTAGCGGGAGTAAAGTACAATGAGCAGTTCTTC. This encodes CASSFGLAGVKYNEQFF.

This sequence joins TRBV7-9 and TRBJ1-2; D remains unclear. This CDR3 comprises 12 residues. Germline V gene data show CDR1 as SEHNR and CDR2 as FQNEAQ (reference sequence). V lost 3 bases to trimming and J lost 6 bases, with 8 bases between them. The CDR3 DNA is TGTGCCAGCAGCTTCGGGATCAATGGCTACACCTTC. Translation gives CASSFGINGYTF.